The clone carrying this T cell receptor beta chain was counted many times. Germline V lookup: CDR1 MNHEY, CDR2 SVGEGT. Trimming stripped 6 bases from V and 2 bases from J, with 12 bases between. The CDR3 has 14 amino acids. This specimen comes from a study of T-cell reconstitution after alpha-beta-depleted transplantation in children. Construction of the TCRbeta library involved unique molecular identifiers. TCRdb fed the PCR reads into MiXCR, producing one record per CDR3 protein. The table lists about 640,000 distinct CDR3 sequences, 10% to 15% of them singletons. V and J are TRBV6-2 or TRBV6-3 and TRBJ2-3; the D gene could be TRBD1 or TRBD2 (5 bases each). The clonotype comes from a male patient younger than 18 who had a stem cell transplant for acute myeloid leukemia, so the T cells may come from the graft donor. Sequenced here: PBMCs, mostly from graft donor cells, sampled 360 days after TCRalphabeta/CD19-depleted stem cell transplant. The chain's CDR3 is CASRSRGITDTQYF. CDR3 nucleotides: TGTGCCAGCAGATCCCGGGGCATCACAGATACGCAGTATTTT.